This entry is about one T cell receptor beta chain. Which antigen it targets is not known. Base qualities are not at hand, and no much larger clone is one base apart. The data derive from a study of OX40 agonist ivuxolimab in advanced cancers. The study in broad terms: Ivuxolimab was a fully human IgG2 agonistic monoclonal antibody targeting the costimulatory receptor OX40 (CD134). Intravenous ivuxolimab was administered to patients every 2 weeks at six dose levels: 0.01, 0.1, 0.3, 1.5, 3 and 10 mg/kg. Patients were allowed to have had prior anti-PD-1, anti-PD-L1 or anti-CTLA-4 therapy, and 40% of the dose-escalation patients had been treated with checkpoint inhibitors. Among the roughly 50 dose-escalation patients, roughly 20 had hepatocellular carcinoma, approximately 15 melanoma, 9 renal cell carcinoma and 9 head and neck cancer. The monotherapy dose-escalation portion (N ≈ 50 patients) of the phase I ivuxolimab trial is reported in the paper. Partial responses occurred in three dose-escalation patients, of whom one had hepatocellular carcinoma and two had cutaneous melanoma. The purpose of peripheral TCRbeta sequencing was to test whether ivuxolimab changed TCR sequence diversity and led to clonal T-cell expansion. A male proportion of 70% to 90% and a mean age of approximately 60 years, ranging from 23 to 79, were recorded for the dose-escalation cohort. Findings and caveats that apply to the study as a whole: At doses of 0.1 to 3.0 mg/kg, clonal expansion of both CD4+ and CD8+ T cells in blood was seen between baseline and week 6. After ivuxolimab, expanded clones were on average more numerous among CD8+ T cells than among CD4+ T cells. Antigen specificity was not determined for the clonally expanded peripheral T cells. Low levels of normalized T-cell clonal expansion were also shown by some nonresponding patients. Partial responders in the 0.1-3.0 mg/kg groups had among the lowest normalized peripheral clonal expansion, especially among CD8+ T cells.

Patients with autoimmune disease history or receiving systemic immunosuppression were excluded from the trial. Peripheral blood for TCR sequencing was collected from all dose cohorts at baseline, on cycle 4 day 1, and on cycle 7 day 1. The samples were drawn from a first-in-human, open-label, multicenter phase I dose-escalation trial of ivuxolimab. Adults with locally advanced or metastatic head and neck squamous cell, hepatocellular, melanoma or renal cell carcinoma were enrolled in the trial. Before TCR sequencing, CD4+ T cells and CD8+ T cells were sorted from peripheral blood as separate populations. The cysteine opens and the phenylalanine closes a CDR3 of 13 amino acids. Only the CDR3 part of the read is kept: 39 bases, read in frame from the first base. V gives up 5 bases and J gives up 4 bases, and the segment between their germline ends measures 12 bases. The germline V gene (reference sequence) specifies MNHEY as CDR1 and SMNVEV as CDR2.

Genomic DNA was extracted from sorted cells for sequencing of the TCRbeta CDR3 region. The immunoSEQ Assay was used to sequence the TCRbeta CDR3 regions. TCRdb provides this immuneACCESS table in a form limited to in-frame rearrangements. Some clones are lacking; in checked studies, under half of them reflect an unresolved V gene, and why the rest are absent is not known. The sample has more than 45,000 clones on record, approximately 90% of them singletons. The ten largest clones capture around 48% of the sample. Sequenced material: CD4+ or CD8+ T cells sorted from blood, taken in a trial of the OX40 agonist ivuxolimab. The clonotype was recovered from an adult with an advanced solid tumor such as melanoma, head and neck, liver or kidney cancer. The chain joins TRBV27 to TRBJ2-7; the D gene assignment is perhaps TRBD1 or TRBD2, with each matching 5 bases. CDR3 sequence: CASSPGTQYEQYF. The base sequence is TGTGCCAGCAGTCCCGGGACGCAATACGAGCAGTACTTC.